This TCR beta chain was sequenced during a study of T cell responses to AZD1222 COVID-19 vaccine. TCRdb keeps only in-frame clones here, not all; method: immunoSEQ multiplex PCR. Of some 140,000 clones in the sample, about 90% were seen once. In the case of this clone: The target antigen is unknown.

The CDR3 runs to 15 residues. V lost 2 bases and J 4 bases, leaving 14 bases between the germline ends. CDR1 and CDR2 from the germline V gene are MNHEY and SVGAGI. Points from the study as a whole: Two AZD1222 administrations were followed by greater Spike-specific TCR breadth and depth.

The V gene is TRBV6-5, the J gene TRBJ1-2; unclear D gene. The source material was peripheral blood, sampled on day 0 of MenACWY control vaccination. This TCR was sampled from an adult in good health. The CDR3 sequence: CASSYDGSLVYGYTF. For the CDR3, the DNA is TGTGCCAGCAGTTACGACGGGTCCCTTGTCTATGGCTACACCTTC.